One TCR beta chain is described in this entry. The antigen it binds to is not known. One base away there is no much larger clone; base qualities are not given. Library preparation employed RT-PCR. The run used an Illumina HiSeq 2500. TCRdb reworked the public reads: Q25 trimming with fastp, MiXCR clone assembly, productive beta chains retained. A single entry per CDR3 protein holds the most common genes and DNA from its merged rows. For this sample there are about 500,000 distinct CDR3 sequences; 15% to 20% appear just once. 2.5% to 3.5% of the sample goes to the ten largest clones. This specimen belongs to a study of response to subunit inactivated influenza vaccine (dated by TCRdb to the late 2010s). For context, the study as a whole: The study used deep quantitative T cell receptor repertoire profiling to track responses to a trivalent subunit inactivated influenza vaccine.

Points the paper makes about the study in general: It was suggested by the authors that each seasonal influenza vaccination may recruit only a limited number of new T cells.

Trimmed from V: 3 bases; trimmed from J: 4 bases; junction bases lacking a gene match: 4. The germline V gene specifies SNHLY as CDR1 and FYNNEI as CDR2. The CDR3 has 14 amino acids, counting the end cysteine and phenylalanine. Only the CDR3 portion is preserved as DNA: 42 bases, with reading frame beginning at the first base. The source material was CD4+ T cells sorted from PBMCs, sampled around 25 months after vaccination. This clonotype was sampled from a man between 50 and 75 years old who received an inactivated influenza vaccine. Donor details come from another sample of the same person, matched by shared clones. In this chain, TRBV2 is recombined with TRBJ1-2; the central 8 bases match TRBD1. The CDR3 amino acid sequence is: CASSETGVGYGYTF. The sequenced DNA is TGTGCCAGCAGTGAGACAGGGGTCGGCTATGGCTACACCTTC. Full variable domain (CDR3 extended with the reference TRBV2 and TRBJ1-2 proteins): EPEVTQTPSHQVTQMGQEVILRCVPISNHLYFYWYRQILGQKVEFLVSFYNNEISEKSEIFDDQFSVERPDGSNFTLKIRSTKLEDSAMYFCASSETGVGYGYTFGSGTRLTVV.